This paragraph reports one T cell receptor beta chain. The antigen remains undetermined. These data originate in a study of identical twins. Study outcomes and limitations: Diverse VJ usage suggested most zero-insertion clonotypes were not invariant T cells. The study drew conclusions from cross-sectional statistical analysis, not from following the same donors.

A universal primer site arose from template switching, and cDNA bore unique molecular identifiers. From the 5' RACE reads, TCRdb called clonotypes with MiXCR, one entry per CDR3 protein. The sample lists roughly 1.6 million distinct CDR3 sequences; around a third were seen once. The V gene lost 4 bases and the J gene lost 1 base, with 9 bases spanning the gap. In germline, CDR1 is MNHNY, CDR2 SVGAGI (reference sequence). This CDR3 spans 14 amino acids. Input material: cord blood. The V gene is TRBV6-6, the J gene TRBJ2-3; no reliable D call. The sequence was obtained from a newborn girl in good health. CDR3 in amino acids: CASSSNSGTDTQYF. The CDR3 region has the DNA TGTGCCAGCAGTTCCAACAGTGGCACAGATACGCAGTATTTT.